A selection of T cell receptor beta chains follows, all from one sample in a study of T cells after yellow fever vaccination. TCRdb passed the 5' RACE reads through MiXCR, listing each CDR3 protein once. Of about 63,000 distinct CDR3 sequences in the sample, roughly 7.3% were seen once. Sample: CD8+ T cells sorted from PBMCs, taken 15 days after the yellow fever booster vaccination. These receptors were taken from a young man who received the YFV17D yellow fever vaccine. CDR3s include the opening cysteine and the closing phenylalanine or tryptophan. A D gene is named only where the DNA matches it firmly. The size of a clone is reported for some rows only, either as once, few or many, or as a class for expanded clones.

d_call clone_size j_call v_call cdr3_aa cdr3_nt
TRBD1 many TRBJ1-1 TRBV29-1 CSVESGQGALKAFF TGCAGCGTTGAATCGGGACAGGGGGCCTTAAAGGCTTTCTTT
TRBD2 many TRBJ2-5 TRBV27 CASSFLGLAEETQYF TGTGCCAGCAGTTTCTTGGGACTAGCGGAAGAGACCCAGTACTTC
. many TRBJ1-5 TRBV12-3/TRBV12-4 CASSYTVQQPQHF TGTGCCAGCAGTTACACAGTCCAACAGCCCCAGCATTTT
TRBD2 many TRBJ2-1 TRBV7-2 CASTDVTSGYNEQFF TGTGCCAGCACCGACGTAACTAGCGGTTACAATGAGCAGTTCTTC
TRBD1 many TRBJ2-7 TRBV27 CASSLSLGTGDEQYF TGTGCCAGCAGTTTATCCCTCGGGACAGGGGACGAGCAGTACTTC
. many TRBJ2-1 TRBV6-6 CASSYSVIGGAYNEQFF TGTGCCAGCAGTTACTCGGTAATTGGAGGAGCATACAATGAGCAGTTCTTC
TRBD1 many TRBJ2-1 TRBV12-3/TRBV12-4 CASSFGQALNEQFF TGTGCCAGCAGTTTCGGACAGGCCCTCAATGAGCAGTTCTTC
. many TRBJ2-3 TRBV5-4 CASSLGPVPDTQYF TGTGCCAGCAGCTTGGGGCCGGTACCAGATACGCAGTATTTT
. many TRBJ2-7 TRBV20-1 CSAKAPGDLREQYF TGCAGTGCTAAGGCCCCCGGGGATCTGCGCGAGCAGTACTTC
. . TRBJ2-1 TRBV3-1 CACTLSSLRGQSTSDEQFF TGTGCCTGCACCCTATCCAGCCTTCGGGGGCAGTCCACCTCGGATGAGCAGTTCTTC
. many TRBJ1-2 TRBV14 CASSHGIYGYTF TGTGCCAGCAGCCACGGGATCTATGGCTACACCTTC
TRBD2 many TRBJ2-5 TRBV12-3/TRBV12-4 CASSLAWGTSGSLKRETQYF TGTGCCAGCAGTTTAGCGTGGGGGACTAGCGGGAGCTTAAAGCGGGAGACCCAGTACTTC
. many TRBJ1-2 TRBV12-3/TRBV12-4 CASTYASVVLGYTF TGTGCCAGCACTTACGCCAGTGTTGTCTTGGGCTACACCTTC
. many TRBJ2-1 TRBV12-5 CASGFSGNNEQFF TGTGCTAGTGGTTTTAGCGGTAACAATGAGCAGTTCTTC
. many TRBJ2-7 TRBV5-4 CASSLQPYEQYF TGTGCCAGCAGCTTACAGCCCTACGAGCAGTACTTC
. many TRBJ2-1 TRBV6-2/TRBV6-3 CASSYFQYEQFF TGTGCCAGCAGTTACTTTCAGTATGAGCAGTTCTTC
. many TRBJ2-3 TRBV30 CAWSLLRTDTQYF TGTGCCTGGAGTTTGTTACGCACAGATACGCAGTATTTT
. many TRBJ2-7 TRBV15 CATSTRDSHYEQYF TGTGCCACCAGCACAAGGGACTCTCACTACGAGCAGTACTTC
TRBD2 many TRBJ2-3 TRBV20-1 CSAGGLADTDTQYF TGCAGTGCTGGGGGACTAGCGGACACAGATACGCAGTATTTT